These 20 T cell receptor beta chains came from one sample sequenced in a study of neurological immune-mediated disorders. MiXCR, applied by TCRdb to the 5' RACE reads, yields one record per CDR3 protein. The sample includes under 45,000 distinct CDR3 sequences, roughly 21% of them seen just once. The time point here: technical triplicate 3. Sequenced material: PBMCs. The receptors stem from a man aged 55-75 years with HTLV-1-associated myelopathy (HAM/TSP).

The CDR3 protein is CASSDLRGTTSDTQYF. CDR3 nucleotides: TGTGCCAGCAGTGACCTACGAGGGACTACCTCAGATACGCAGTATTTT. V gene TRBV6-1 combines with J gene TRBJ2-3, with 7 bases aligning to TRBD2. V was clipped by 3 bases and J by 4 bases; unmatched bases: 10. Germline CDR1 and CDR2: MNHNS and SASEGT. CDR3 size: 16 residues.

The rearrangement uses TRBV5-1 and TRBJ2-5; maybe TRBD1 (7 bases). Looked up from germline, CDR1 is SGHRS and CDR2 is YFSETQ. With 5 bases removed from V and 0 bases from J, the gap between germline ends came to 11 bases. This CDR3 contains 14 residues. In nucleotides, the CDR3 is TGCGCCAGCAGGCGGGACAGTAACCAAGAGACCCAGTACTTC. Protein sequence: CASRRDSNQETQYF.

This clonotype was seen ten or more times. The gene calls are TRBV5-6 and TRBJ2-7; 7 positions agree with TRBD1. Trimming took 0 bases from V and 3 from J; bases not matched to a gene: 3. The CDR3 extends over 14 amino acids. Germline V gene data show CDR1 as SGHDT and CDR2 as YYEEEE. The CDR3 DNA sequence: TGTGCCAGCAGCTTGGGACAGGGCCGCTACGAGCAGTACTTC. It encodes CASSLGQGRYEQYF.

This clonotype was counted many times. The rearrangement joins TRBV28 to TRBJ1-6; 8 bases map to TRBD1. Trimming removed 2 bases from V and 9 bases from J; junction bases left unmatched: 6. Germline CDR1 and CDR2: MDHEN and SYDVKM. CDR3 length: 15 residues. In nucleotides, the CDR3 is TGTGCCAGCAGTTTAGTTGGACAGGGAGCTTCACCCCTCCACTTT. Its translation is CASSLVGQGASPLHF.

This clonotype was observed many times. The V call is TRBV5-1, the J call TRBJ2-6; 11 positions agree with TRBD1. The germline V gene has CDR1 SGHRS and CDR2 YFSETQ. The junction had 8 bases not matched to a gene; V was cut back by 2 bases and J by 4 bases. The CDR3 has 18 residues. CDR3 DNA sequence: TGCGCCAGCAGCTTATGGGGGACAGGGGGTGAAGGGGCCAACGTCCTGACTTTC. Its translation: CASSLWGTGGEGANVLTF. Filled out from reference TRBV5-1 and TRBJ2-6, the complete variable domain reads KAGVTQTPRYLIKTRGQQVTLSCSPISGHRSVSWYQQTPGQGLQFLFEYFSETQRNKGNFPGRFSGRQFSNSRSEMNVSTLELGDSALYLCASSLWGTGGEGANVLTFGAGSRLTVL.

This clonotype occurred many times. The chain employs TRBV5-1 and TRBJ1-1; TRBD1 is a possible D gene (6 bases). The CDR3 consists of 13 residues. Germline assignment: CDR1 SGHRS and CDR2 YFSETQ. Trimming stripped 3 bases from V and 4 bases from J, with 10 bases between. This chain's CDR3 is CASSSTGFTEAFF. CDR3 DNA sequence: TGCGCCAGCAGCTCGACAGGTTTCACTGAAGCTTTCTTT.

The chain recombines TRBV19 with TRBJ2-1; D not certain. This CDR3 spans 13 amino acids. Between the trimmed V and J ends, which lost 1 base and 10 bases, there was a span of 11 bases. CDR1 is LNHDA, CDR2 SQIVND, per germline (reference sequence). CDR3 sequence reads: CASSIVYPGEQFF. The CDR3 region has the DNA TGTGCCAGTAGTATAGTTTACCCCGGGGAGCAGTTCTTC.

This clonotype was seen many times. In nucleotides, the CDR3 is TGTGCCAGCAGCTTGGACGACACCGGGGAGCTGTTTTTT. Translation gives CASSLDDTGELFF. The chain combines TRBV5-6 with TRBJ2-2; unclear D gene. The germline V gene has CDR1 SGHDT and CDR2 YYEEEE. V was trimmed by 0 bases and J by 3 bases, leaving 3 bases between them. The CDR3 contains 13 residues.

The table lists this clonotype with many counts. V and J are TRBV2 and TRBJ2-1, with 13 bases lining up with TRBD2. The CDR3 spans 15 residues. Trimming cost V 6 bases and J 7 bases; bases outside gene matches: 6. CDR1 and CDR2 from the germline V gene are SNHLY and FYNNEI. This chain's CDR3 is CASSLLAGGQNEQFF. In DNA, the CDR3 is TGTGCCAGCAGCCTACTAGCGGGAGGGCAGAATGAGCAGTTCTTC.

This clonotype is labeled medium-sized. CDR3 sequence (DNA): TGCAGCGTTGTCAGGGGCACAGATACGCAGTATTTT. This translates into CSVVRGTDTQYF. This chain connects TRBV29-1 to TRBJ2-3; D might be TRBD1 (5 bases). V lost 4 bases and J lost 1, with 6 bases in between. The CDR3 is 12 amino acids. Germline V gene data show CDR1 as SQVTM and CDR2 as ANQGSEA.

The chain joins TRBV5-6 to TRBJ2-5; 10 bases map to TRBD2. Germline V CDR1 and CDR2: SGHDT, YYEEEE. Losses at the gene ends were 3 bases for V and 1 base for J; bases not matched to a gene: 9. CDR3 length: 17 amino acids. The CDR3 loop is CASSSTGLAEPQETQYF. CDR3 nucleotide sequence: TGTGCCAGCAGCTCCACTGGACTAGCGGAACCCCAAGAGACCCAGTACTTC.

This clonotype was observed at least ten times. The rearrangement joins TRBV15 to TRBJ1-1; D is possibly TRBD1 (6 bases). The CDR3 has 14 residues. Looked up from germline, CDR1 is LNHNV and CDR2 is YYDKDF (reference sequence). V lost 1 base to trimming and J lost 4 bases, with 10 bases between them. The CDR3 reads CATSRVGGITEAFF. CDR3 in DNA: TGTGCCACCAGCAGAGTAGGGGGGATCACTGAAGCTTTCTTT.

The gene calls are TRBV20-1 and TRBJ2-5, with 7 nucleotides matching TRBD2. The V segment lost 0 bases and the J segment 4 bases; nucleotides outside the gene matches: 11. Germline V gene data show CDR1 as DFQATT and CDR2 as SNEGSKA (reference sequence). The CDR3 spans 16 residues. The CDR3 sequence: CSARDSGGSKRETQYF. The CDR3 DNA sequence: TGCAGTGCTAGAGATTCGGGCGGGAGTAAGCGAGAGACCCAGTACTTC.

On this clonotype itself: The junction differs from germline at one of its ends, possibly a read error. The chain has TRBV28 and TRBJ1-5; D remains ambiguous. The germline gives CDR1 MDHEN, CDR2 SYDVKM. The CDR3 runs to 14 residues. For the CDR3, the DNA is TGTGCCAACAGTCCGGGATGGAGCAATCAGCCCCAGCATTTT. This sequence encodes CANSPGWSNQPQHF.

This clonotype was recorded many times. The chain joins TRBV21-1 to TRBJ2-3. TRBV21-1 is shown as a pseudogene. The CDR3 length is 16 residues. The CDR3 region is CASSKLASTSTDTQYF. The CDR3 region has the DNA TGTGCCAGCAGCAAATTAGCTAGTACTAGCACAGATACGCAGTATTTT.

This clonotype was detected ten times or more. The gene calls are TRBV3-1 and TRBJ2-7; D might be TRBD2 (5 bases). V shed 0 bases and J shed 0 bases, with 12 bases lying between them. Germline CDR1 and CDR2: LGHDT and YNNKEL (reference sequence). The CDR3 runs 16 residues. The CDR3 sequence: CASSQDPAVSSYEQYF. In nucleotides, the CDR3 is TGTGCCAGCAGCCAAGATCCAGCGGTGAGCTCCTACGAGCAGTACTTC.

This chain connects TRBV29-1 to TRBJ2-1, with 13 positions matching TRBD2. The CDR3 spans 14 residues. Germline assignment: CDR1 SQVTM and CDR2 ANQGSEA. The V gene end was trimmed by 6 bases and the J gene end by 7 bases; junction bases not matched to a gene: 6. CDR3 loop: CSVRTSGSWNEQFF. CDR3 nucleotide sequence: TGCAGCGTACGGACTAGCGGGAGTTGGAATGAGCAGTTCTTC.

This clonotype was observed at least ten times. CDR3 in amino acids: CSVEVSPGGRPVQFF. For the CDR3, the DNA is TGCAGCGTTGAGGTTTCGCCGGGAGGGCGTCCTGTGCAGTTCTTC. The V gene is TRBV29-1, the J gene TRBJ2-1, with 8 bases that match TRBD2. With 3 bases clipped from V and 12 bases from J, the junction kept 16 bases outside the gene matches. CDR1 is SQVTM and CDR2 is ANQGSEA in the germline V gene. The CDR3 runs 15 residues.

In its sample, this clonotype was seen many times. The chain couples TRBV9 to TRBJ2-7, with TRBD2 identical over 8 bases. This CDR3 spans 15 amino acids. Germline V lookup: CDR1 SGDLS, CDR2 YYNGEE. V lost 1 base and J lost 0; bases outside the gene matches: 3. The CDR3 nucleotides are TGTGCCAGCAGCGTATCCGGGACTAGCTCCTACGAGCAGTACTTC. Translated: CASSVSGTSSYEQYF.

This clonotype was found many times. The J gene is TRBJ2-4, the V gene TRBV20-1; TRBD2 agrees at 10 bases. Germline V CDR1 and CDR2: DFQATT, SNEGSKA (reference sequence). After removal of 6 bases from V and 12 bases from J, the junction contained 11 bases not matched to a gene. This CDR3 has 13 amino acids. CDR3 residues: CSARAASGRDQYF. The DNA for the CDR3 is TGCAGTGCGAGGGCTGCTAGCGGGAGAGATCAGTACTTC.